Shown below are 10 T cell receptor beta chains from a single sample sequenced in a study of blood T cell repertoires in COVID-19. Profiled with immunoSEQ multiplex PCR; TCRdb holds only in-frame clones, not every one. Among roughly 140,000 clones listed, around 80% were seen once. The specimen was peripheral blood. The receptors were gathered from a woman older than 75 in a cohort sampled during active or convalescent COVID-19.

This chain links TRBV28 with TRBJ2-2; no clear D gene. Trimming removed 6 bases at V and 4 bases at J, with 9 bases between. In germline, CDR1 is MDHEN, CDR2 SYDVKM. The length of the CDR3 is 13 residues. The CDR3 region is CASRRHVTGELFF. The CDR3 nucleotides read TGTGCCAGCAGGAGACATGTCACCGGGGAGCTGTTTTTT.

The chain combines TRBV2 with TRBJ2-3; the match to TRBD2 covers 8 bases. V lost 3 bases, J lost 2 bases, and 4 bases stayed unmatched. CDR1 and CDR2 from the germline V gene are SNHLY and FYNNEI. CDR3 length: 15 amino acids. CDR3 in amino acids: CASSDQRGYTDTQYF. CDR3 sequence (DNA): TGTGCCAGCAGTGATCAGCGGGGGTACACAGATACGCAGTATTTT. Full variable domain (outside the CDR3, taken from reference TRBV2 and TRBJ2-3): EPEVTQTPSHQVTQMGQEVILRCVPISNHLYFYWYRQILGQKVEFLVSFYNNEISEKSEIFDDQFSVERPDGSNFTLKIRSTKLEDSAMYFCASSDQRGYTDTQYFGPGTRLTVL.

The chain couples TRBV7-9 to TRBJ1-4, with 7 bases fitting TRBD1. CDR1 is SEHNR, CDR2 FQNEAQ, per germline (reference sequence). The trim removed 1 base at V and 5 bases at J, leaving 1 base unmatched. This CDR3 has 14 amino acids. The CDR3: CASSLVRGNEKLFF. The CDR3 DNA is TGTGCCAGCAGCTTAGTCAGGGGGAATGAAAAACTGTTTTTT.

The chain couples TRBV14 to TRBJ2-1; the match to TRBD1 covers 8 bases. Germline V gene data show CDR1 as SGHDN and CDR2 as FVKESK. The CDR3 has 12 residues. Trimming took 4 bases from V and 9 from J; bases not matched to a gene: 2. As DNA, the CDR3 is TGTGCCAGCAGCCGACAGGGGTTTGAGCAGTTCTTC. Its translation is CASSRQGFEQFF.

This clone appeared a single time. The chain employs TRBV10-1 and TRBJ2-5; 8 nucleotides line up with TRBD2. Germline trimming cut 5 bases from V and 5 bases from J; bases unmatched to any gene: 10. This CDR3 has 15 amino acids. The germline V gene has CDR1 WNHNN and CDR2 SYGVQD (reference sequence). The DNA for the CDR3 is TGCGCCAGCAGTACCCTCGGGGGGGCAGAGGAGACCCAGTACTTC. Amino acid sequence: CASSTLGGAEETQYF.

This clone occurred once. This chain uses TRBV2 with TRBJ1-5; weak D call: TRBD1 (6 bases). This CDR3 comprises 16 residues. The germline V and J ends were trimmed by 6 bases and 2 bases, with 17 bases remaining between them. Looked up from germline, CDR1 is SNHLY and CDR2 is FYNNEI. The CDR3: CASSIRGGMGNQPQHF. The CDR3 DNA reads TGTGCCAGCAGCATACGAGGGGGAATGGGCAATCAGCCCCAGCATTTT.

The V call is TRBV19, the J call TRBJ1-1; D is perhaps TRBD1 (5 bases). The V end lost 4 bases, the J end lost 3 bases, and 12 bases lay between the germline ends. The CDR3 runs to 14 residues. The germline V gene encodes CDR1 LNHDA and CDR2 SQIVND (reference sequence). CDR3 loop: CASSRRGGDTEAFF. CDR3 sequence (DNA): TGTGCCAGTAGTAGGAGGGGTGGTGACACTGAAGCTTTCTTT.

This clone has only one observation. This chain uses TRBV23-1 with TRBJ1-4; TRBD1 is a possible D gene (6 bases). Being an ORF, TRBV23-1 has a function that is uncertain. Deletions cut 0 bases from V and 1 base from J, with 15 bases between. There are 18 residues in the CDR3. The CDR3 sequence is CASSQSGREGVTNEKLFF. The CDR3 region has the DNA TGCGCCAGCAGTCAATCCGGACGGGAGGGGGTAACTAATGAAAAACTGTTTTTT.

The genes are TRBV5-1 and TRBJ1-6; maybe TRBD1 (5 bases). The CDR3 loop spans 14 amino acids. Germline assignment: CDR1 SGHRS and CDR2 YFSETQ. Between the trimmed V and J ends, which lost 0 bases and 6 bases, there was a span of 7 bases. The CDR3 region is CASSLATANSPLHF. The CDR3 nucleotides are TGCGCCAGCAGCTTGGCGACAGCTAATTCACCCCTCCACTTT.

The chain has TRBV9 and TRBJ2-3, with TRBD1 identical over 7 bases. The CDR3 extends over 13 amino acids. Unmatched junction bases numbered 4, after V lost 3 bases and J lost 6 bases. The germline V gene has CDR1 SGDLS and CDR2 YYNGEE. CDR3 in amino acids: CASSALQGDTQYF. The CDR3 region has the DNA TGTGCCAGCAGCGCGCTACAGGGGGATACGCAGTATTTT. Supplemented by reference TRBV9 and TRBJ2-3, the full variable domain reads DSGVTQTPKHLITATGQRVTLRCSPRSGDLSVYWYQQSLDQGLQFLIQYYNGEERAKGNILERFSAQQFPDLHSELNLSSLELGDSALYFCASSALQGDTQYFGPGTRLTVL.